This T cell receptor beta chain is drawn from a study of identical twins. This clonotype was seen only a few times. The target antigen is unknown. With template switching, a universal primer site was added, and the cDNA carried unique molecular identifiers. TCRdb fed the 5' RACE reads into MiXCR, producing one record per CDR3 protein. The data contain more than 600,000 distinct CDR3 sequences, roughly 18% of them singletons. Study-level results: Insertions ran lower in abundant cord blood beta clonotypes, though not in memory repertoires.

These data were also filed under a second study, of T cells expressing NK-cell markers. According to that study: According to the study, TCR beta repertoires originated from sorted CD3+CD56+NKG2C+, CD3+CD56+NKG2C- and CD3+CD56-NKG2C+ T cells.

The sequencing sample was made of PBMCs. This receptor was identified in a woman aged 18-29 years in good health.

The CDR3 DNA is TGTGCCAGTACCTCAGGGTCCGGGGAGCTGTTTTTT. Its translation: CASTSGSGELFF. V and J are TRBV6-5 and TRBJ2-2; TRBD1 is a possible D gene (5 bases). This CDR3 contains 12 residues. Germline V gives CDR1 MNHEY, CDR2 SVGAGI. V was clipped by 9 bases and J by 6 bases, with 11 bases between them.